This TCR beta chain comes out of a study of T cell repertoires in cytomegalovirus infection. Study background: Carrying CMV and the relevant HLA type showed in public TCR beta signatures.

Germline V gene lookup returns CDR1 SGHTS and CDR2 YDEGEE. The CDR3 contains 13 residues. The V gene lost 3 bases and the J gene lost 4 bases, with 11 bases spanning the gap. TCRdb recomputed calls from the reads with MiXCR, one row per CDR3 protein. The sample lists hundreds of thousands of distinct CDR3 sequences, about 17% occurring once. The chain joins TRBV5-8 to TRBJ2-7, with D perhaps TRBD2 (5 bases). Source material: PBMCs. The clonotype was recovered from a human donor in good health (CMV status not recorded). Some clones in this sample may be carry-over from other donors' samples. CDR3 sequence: CASSSLGAYEQYF. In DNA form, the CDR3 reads TGTGCCAGCAGCTCCCTGGGAGCATACGAGCAGTACTTC.